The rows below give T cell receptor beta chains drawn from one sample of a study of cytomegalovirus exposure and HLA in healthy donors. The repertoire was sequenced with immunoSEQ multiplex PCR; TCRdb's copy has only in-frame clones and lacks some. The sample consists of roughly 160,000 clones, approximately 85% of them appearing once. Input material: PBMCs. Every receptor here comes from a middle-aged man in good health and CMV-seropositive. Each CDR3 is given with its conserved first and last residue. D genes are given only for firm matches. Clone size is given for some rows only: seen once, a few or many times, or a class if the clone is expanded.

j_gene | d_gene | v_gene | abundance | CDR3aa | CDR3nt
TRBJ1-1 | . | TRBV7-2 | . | CASSYLGGVNTEAFF | TGTGCCAGCAGCTACTTAGGGGGAGTGAACACTGAAGCTTTCTTT
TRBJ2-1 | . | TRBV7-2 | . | CASSPDSYNEQFF | TGTGCCAGCAGCCCCGACAGTTACAATGAGCAGTTCTTC
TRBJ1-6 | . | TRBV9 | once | CASSTRDTYSPLHF | TGTGCCAGCAGCACCCGGGACACCTATTCACCCCTCCACTTT
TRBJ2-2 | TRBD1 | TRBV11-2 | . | CASSLWTGGPGELFF | TGTGCCAGCAGCTTATGGACAGGGGGCCCCGGGGAGCTGTTTTTT
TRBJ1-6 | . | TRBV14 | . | CASSPGGGLYNSPLHF | TGTGCCAGCAGCCCCGGGGGGGGACTTTATAATTCACCCCTCCACTTT
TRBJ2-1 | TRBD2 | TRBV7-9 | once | CASSLSLGGGVYNEQFF | TGTGCCAGCAGCTTATCCCTAGGCGGGGGGGTCTACAATGAGCAGTTCTTC
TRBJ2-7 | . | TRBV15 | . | CATSAVLAHEQYF | TGTGCCACCAGCGCGGTTCTTGCTCACGAGCAGTACTTC
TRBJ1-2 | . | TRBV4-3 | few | CASSQVNPPGAYGYTF | TGCGCCAGCAGCCAAGTTAACCCGCCAGGGGCCTATGGCTACACCTTC
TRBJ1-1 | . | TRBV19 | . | CASSNPGRGKGGTEAFF | TGTGCCAGTAGTAACCCGGGAAGGGGGAAGGGTGGAACTGAAGCTTTCTTT
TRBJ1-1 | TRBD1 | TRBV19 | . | CASKATGATEAFF | TGTGCCAGTAAAGCGACAGGGGCCACTGAAGCTTTCTTT
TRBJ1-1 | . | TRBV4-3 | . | CASSQDPGVGTEAFF | TGCGCCAGCAGCCAAGATCCAGGGGTTGGGACTGAAGCTTTCTTT
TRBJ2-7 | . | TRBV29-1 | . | CSVAGGVWGSYEQYF | TGCAGCGTGGCCGGGGGAGTGTGGGGATCCTACGAGCAGTACTTC
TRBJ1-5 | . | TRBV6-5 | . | CASSERENQPQHF | TGTGCCAGCAGTGAAAGGGAGAATCAGCCCCAGCATTTT
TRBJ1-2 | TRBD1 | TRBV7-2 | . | CASSSGQGDYGYTF | TGTGCCAGCAGCTCAGGACAGGGGGACTATGGCTACACCTTC
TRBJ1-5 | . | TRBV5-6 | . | CASSLAGDGYQPQHF | TGTGCCAGCAGCTTGGCGGGAGATGGGTATCAGCCCCAGCATTTT
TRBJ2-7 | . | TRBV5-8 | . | CASSLVAYTYEQYF | TGTGCCAGCAGCTTGGTAGCGTACACCTACGAGCAGTACTTC
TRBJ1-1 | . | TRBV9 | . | CASRRDSMNTEAFF | TGTGCCAGCAGAAGAGACAGCATGAACACTGAAGCTTTCTTT
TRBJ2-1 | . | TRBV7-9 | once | CSSSPGGPNNEQFF | TGTTCCAGCAGCCCCGGGGGGCCCAACAATGAGCAGTTCTTC
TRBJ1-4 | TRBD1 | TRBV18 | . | CASSPGQGVEKLFF | TGTGCCAGCTCTCCTGGACAGGGGGTTGAAAAACTGTTTTTT
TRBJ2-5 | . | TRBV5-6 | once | CASSSGETQYF | TGTGCCAGCAGCTCGGGAGAGACCCAGTACTTC
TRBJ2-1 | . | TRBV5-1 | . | CASSLVEPPQSEQFF | TGCGCCAGCAGCTTGGTGGAGCCACCTCAGTCGGAGCAGTTCTTC
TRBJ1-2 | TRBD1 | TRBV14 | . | CASSQRDRSGYTF | TGTGCCAGCAGCCAAAGGGACAGATCTGGCTACACCTTC
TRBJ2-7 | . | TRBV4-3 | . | CASSQDPSGRYEQYF | TGCGCCAGCAGCCAAGATCCCAGCGGGCGTTACGAGCAGTACTTC
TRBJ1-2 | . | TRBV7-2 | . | CASSPPGGFHGYTF | TGTGCCAGCAGCCCGCCCGGGGGTTTCCATGGCTACACCTTC
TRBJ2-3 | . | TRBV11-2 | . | CASHSWGGSRRYF | TGTGCCAGCCACAGTTGGGGGGGCTCCAGACGGTATTTT
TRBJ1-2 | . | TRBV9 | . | CASSVDQREGGYTF | TGTGCCAGCAGCGTAGATCAGAGGGAGGGTGGCTACACCTTC
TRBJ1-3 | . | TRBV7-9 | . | CASSYTGYGNTIYF | TGTGCCAGCAGCTATACAGGGTACGGAAACACCATATATTTT
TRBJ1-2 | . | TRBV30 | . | CAWSPARRQPYGYTF | TGTGCCTGGAGCCCTGCCCGGAGGCAACCCTATGGCTACACCTTC
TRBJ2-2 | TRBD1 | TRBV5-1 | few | CASSLIQGDTGELFF | TGCGCCAGCAGCTTGATACAGGGGGACACCGGGGAGCTGTTTTTT
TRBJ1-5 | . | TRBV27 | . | CASSLTGGLNQPQHF | TGTGCCAGCAGTTTAACGGGCGGACTCAATCAGCCCCAGCATTTT
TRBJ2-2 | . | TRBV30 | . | CAWSVEGGRTGELFF | TGTGCCTGGAGTGTGGAGGGGGGGAGGACCGGGGAGCTGTTTTTT
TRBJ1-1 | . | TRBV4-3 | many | CASSQSLSGNTEAFF | TGCGCCAGCAGCCAATCCCTTTCGGGGAACACTGAAGCTTTCTTT
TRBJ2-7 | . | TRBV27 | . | CASSLFAGNEQYF | TGTGCCAGCAGTTTATTTGCCGGGAACGAGCAGTACTTC
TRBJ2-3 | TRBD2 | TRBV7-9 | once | CASSFWTSGADTQYF | TGTGCCAGCAGCTTTTGGACTAGCGGGGCAGATACGCAGTATTTT
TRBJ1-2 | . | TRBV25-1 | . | CASSENYGYTF | TGTGCCAGCAGCGAGAACTATGGCTACACCTTC